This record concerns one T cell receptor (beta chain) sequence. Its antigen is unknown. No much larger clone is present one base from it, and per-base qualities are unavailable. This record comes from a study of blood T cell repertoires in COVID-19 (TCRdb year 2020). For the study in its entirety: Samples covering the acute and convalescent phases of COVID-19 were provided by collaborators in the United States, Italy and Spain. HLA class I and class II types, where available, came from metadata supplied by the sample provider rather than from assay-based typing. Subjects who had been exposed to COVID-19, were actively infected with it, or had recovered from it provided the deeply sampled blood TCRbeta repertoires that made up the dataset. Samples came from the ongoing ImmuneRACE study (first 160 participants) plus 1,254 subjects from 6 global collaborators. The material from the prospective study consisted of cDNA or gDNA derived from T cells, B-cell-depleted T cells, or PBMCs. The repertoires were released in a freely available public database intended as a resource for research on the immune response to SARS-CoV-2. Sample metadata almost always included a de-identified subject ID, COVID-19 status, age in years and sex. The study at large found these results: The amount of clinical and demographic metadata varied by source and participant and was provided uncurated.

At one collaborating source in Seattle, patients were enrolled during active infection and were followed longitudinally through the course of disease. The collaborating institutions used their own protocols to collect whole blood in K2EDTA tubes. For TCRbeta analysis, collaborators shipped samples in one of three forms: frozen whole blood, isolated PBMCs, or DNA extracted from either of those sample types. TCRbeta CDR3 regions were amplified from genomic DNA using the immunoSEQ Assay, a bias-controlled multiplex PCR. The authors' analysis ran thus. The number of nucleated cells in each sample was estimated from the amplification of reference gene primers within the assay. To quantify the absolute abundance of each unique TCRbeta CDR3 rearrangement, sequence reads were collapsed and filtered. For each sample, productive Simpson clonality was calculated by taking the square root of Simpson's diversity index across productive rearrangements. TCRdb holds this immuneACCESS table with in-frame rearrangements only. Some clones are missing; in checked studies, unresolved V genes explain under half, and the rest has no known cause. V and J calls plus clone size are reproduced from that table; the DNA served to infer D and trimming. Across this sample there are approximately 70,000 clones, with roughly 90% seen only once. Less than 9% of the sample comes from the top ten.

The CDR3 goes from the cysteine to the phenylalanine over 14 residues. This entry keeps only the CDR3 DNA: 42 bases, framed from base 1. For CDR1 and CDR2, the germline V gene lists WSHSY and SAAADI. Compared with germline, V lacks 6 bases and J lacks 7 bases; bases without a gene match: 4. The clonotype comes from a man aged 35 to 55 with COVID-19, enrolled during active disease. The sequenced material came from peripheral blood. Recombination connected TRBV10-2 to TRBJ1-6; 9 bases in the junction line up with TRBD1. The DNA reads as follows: TGCGCCAGCAGACTCGGGACAGGGAATTCACCCCTCCACTTT. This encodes CASRLGTGNSPLHF.